A single sample is the source of the 8 T cell receptor beta chains below, sequenced in a study of beta chain features in type 1 diabetes. The entirety of the isolated RNA underwent reverse transcription, so expressed TCRB transcripts were sequenced. Using immunoSEQ multiplex PCR, the repertoire was profiled, and TCRdb retains in-frame clones only, with some absent. Of around 130,000 clones in the sample, around 8.8% were seen once. Study-wide findings and caveats: A moderate, significant TCRB CDR3 shortening appeared in type 1 diabetes across four CD4+ subsets.

Their recognized antigens are unknown. The sequenced material came from central memory CD4+ T cells from blood. These receptors were collected from a man aged 25 to 45 with type 1 diabetes.

V usage is TRBV5-4 and J usage is TRBJ2-3; D is perhaps TRBD2 (5 bases). Trimming took off 1 base at V and 2 bases at J, with 14 bases between the two ends. CDR1 is SGHNT and CDR2 is YYREEE in the germline V gene (reference sequence). The CDR3 has 16 amino acids. CDR3 in amino acids: CASSLMSAGYTDTQYF. The CDR3 nucleotides are TGTGCCAGCAGCTTGATGTCGGCGGGTTACACAGATACGCAGTATTTT. Complete variable domain (other parts from reference TRBV5-4 and TRBJ2-3): ETGVTQSPTHLIKTRGQQVTLRCSSQSGHNTVSWYQQALGQGPQFIFQYYREEENGRGNFPPRFSGLQFPNYSSELNVNALELDDSALYLCASSLMSAGYTDTQYFGPGTRLTVL.

There are a few counts of this clone. The chain joins TRBV7-3 to TRBJ2-3; 9 bases match TRBD2. Trimming removed 5 bases from V and 3 bases from J; junction bases left unmatched: 3. This CDR3 region has 14 residues. The germline V gene encodes CDR1 SGHTA and CDR2 FQGTGA. CDR3 loop: CASSEGLATDTQYF. In DNA form, the CDR3 reads TGTGCCAGCAGCGAGGGACTAGCAACAGATACGCAGTATTTT.

J is TRBJ1-1 and V is TRBV7-2; D is undetermined. CDR1 SGHTA and CDR2 FQGNSA come from the germline V gene. Trimming removed 3 bases from V and 0 bases from J, with 8 bases in between. The CDR3 loop spans 14 amino acids. The CDR3 sequence: CASSLNNMNTEAFF. The DNA for the CDR3 is TGTGCCAGCAGCTTGAACAACATGAACACTGAAGCTTTCTTT.

This clone came up many times. The chain couples TRBV25-1 to TRBJ2-2, with 10 nucleotides matching TRBD2. Germline lookup yields CDR1 MGHDK and CDR2 SYGVNS. J was trimmed by 1 base and V by 4 bases; bases with no gene match: 3. The CDR3 has 16 amino acids. In DNA form, the CDR3 reads TGTGCCAGCAGTGCTCTAGCGGGGGAGAACACCGGGGAGCTGTTTTTT. Its translation is CASSALAGENTGELFF.

This chain connects TRBV7-3 to TRBJ2-5, with 10 nucleotides matching TRBD1. J gave up 4 bases and V 4 bases, and 3 bases lay outside the gene matches. CDR3 size: 14 residues. Germline V gene sequence: CDR1 SGHTA, CDR2 FQGTGA. The CDR3 nucleotides are TGTGCCAGCAGCTCCCGGGACAGGGGAGAGACCCAGTACTTC. It codes for CASSSRDRGETQYF.

This clone came up a few times. Germline and junction disagree at one end, which may indicate a read error. This chain joins TRBV11-2 and TRBJ1-3; D not certain. Germline V gives CDR1 SGHAT, CDR2 FQNNGV. The CDR3 has 15 amino acids. Here the CDR3 reads CASSQEPSTGNTIYF. CDR3 bases: TGCGCCAGCAGCCAAGAACCCAGTACTGGAAACACCATATATTTT. The whole variable domain, remainder taken from reference TRBV11-2 and TRBJ1-3, is EAGVAQSPRYKIIEKRQSVAFWCNPISGHATLYWYQQILGQGPKLLIQFQNNGVVDDSQLPKDRFSAERLKGVDSTLKIQPAKLEDSAVYLCASSQEPSTGNTIYFGEGSWLTVV.

This clone has only a few counts. The identical CDR3 is also encoded by other nucleotide sequences in the sample. This chain connects TRBV4-2 to TRBJ1-6; no clear D. Trimming took off 1 base at V and 6 bases at J, with 10 bases between the two ends. This CDR3 comprises 15 residues. Germline lookup yields CDR1 LGHNA and CDR2 YNFKEQ. The CDR3 bases are TGTGCCAGCAGCCAAGGACCAGGAGGTAATTCACCCCTCCACTTT. It encodes CASSQGPGGNSPLHF.

This clone came up a few times. V usage is TRBV5-1 and J usage is TRBJ2-3; D is possibly TRBD1 (6 bases). The ends were cut back, 0 bases at V and 5 bases at J, with 10 bases in the middle. Per germline, CDR1 SGHRS and CDR2 YFSETQ. The CDR3 runs to 14 residues. DNA of the CDR3: TGCGCCAGCAGCTTGGGGGGGCCGGAAGATACGCAGTATTTT. It translates to CASSLGGPEDTQYF.